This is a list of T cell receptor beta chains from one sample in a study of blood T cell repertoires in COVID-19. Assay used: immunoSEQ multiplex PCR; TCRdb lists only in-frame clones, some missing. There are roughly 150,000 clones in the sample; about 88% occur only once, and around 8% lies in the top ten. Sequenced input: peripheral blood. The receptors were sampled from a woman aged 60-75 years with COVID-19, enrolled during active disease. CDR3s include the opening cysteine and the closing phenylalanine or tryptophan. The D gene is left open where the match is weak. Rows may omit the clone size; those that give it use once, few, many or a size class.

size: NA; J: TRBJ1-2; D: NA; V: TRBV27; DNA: TGTGCCAGCAGCTCAGGACACAACTATGGCTACACCTTC; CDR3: CASSSGHNYGYTF
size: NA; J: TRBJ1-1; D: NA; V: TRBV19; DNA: TGTGCCAGTAGTATGTCAGGGGTCACTGAAGCTTTCTTT; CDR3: CASSMSGVTEAFF
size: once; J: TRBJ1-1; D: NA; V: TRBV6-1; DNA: TGTGCCAGCAGTGATCCGCGTACCGGGGGAGGGAACACTGAAGCTTTCTTT; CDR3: CASSDPRTGGGNTEAFF
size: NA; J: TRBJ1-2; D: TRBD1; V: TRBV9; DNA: TGTGCCAGCAGCGTAGGTTCAGGGGGATACTATGGCTACACCTTC; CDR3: CASSVGSGGYYGYTF
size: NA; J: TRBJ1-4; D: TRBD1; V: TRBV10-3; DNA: TGTGCCATTGCGGGACAGCTTATGGGAAAACTGTTTTTT; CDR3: CAIAGQLMGKLFF
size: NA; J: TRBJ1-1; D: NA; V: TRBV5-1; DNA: TGCGCCAGCAGCTTGGCACTGAGGAACACTGAAGCTTTCTTT; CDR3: CASSLALRNTEAFF
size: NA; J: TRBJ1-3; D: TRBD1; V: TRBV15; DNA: TGTGCCACCAGCAGAGATCGGACAGGGGGAAGAAACACCATATATTTT; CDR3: CATSRDRTGGRNTIYF
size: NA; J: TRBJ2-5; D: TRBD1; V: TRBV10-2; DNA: TGCGCCAGCAGTGAAGGGACAGGGGGGAAAGAGACCCAGTACTTC; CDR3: CASSEGTGGKETQYF
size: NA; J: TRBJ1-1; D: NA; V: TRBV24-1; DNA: TGTGCCACCAGTGATTACCCGGGAAAATTGAACACTGAAGCTTTCTTT; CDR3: CATSDYPGKLNTEAFF
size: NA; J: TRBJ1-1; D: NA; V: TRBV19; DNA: TGTGCCAGTAGTATAAGCTCCTATGTGAACACTGAAGCTTTCTTT; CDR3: CASSISSYVNTEAFF
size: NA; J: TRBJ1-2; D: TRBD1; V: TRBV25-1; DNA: TGTGCCAGCAATACAGGGGGCAATGGCTACACCTTC; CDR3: CASNTGGNGYTF
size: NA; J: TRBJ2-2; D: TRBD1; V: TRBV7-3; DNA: TGTGCCAGCAGCCGGGACAGGGTCACCGGGGAGCTGTTTTTT; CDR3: CASSRDRVTGELFF
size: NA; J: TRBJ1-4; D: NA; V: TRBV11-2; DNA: TGTGCCAGCAGCTTAGTAAGGGGTAATGAAAAACTGTTTTTT; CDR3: CASSLVRGNEKLFF
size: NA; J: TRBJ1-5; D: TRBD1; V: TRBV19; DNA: TGTGCCAGCGATTATACCGGGACAGGGTACAATCAGCCCCAGCATTTT; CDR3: CASDYTGTGYNQPQHF
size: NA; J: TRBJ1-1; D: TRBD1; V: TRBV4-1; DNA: TGCGCCAGCAGCCATGGACAGGGTAACACTGAAGCTTTCTTT; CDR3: CASSHGQGNTEAFF
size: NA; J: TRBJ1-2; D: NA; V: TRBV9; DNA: TGTGCCAGCAGCGTAGAAGGCAGGGTAGCTAACTATGGCTACACCTTC; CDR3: CASSVEGRVANYGYTF
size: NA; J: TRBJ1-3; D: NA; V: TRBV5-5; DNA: TGTGCCAGCAGCCATAGTACAGATTCTGGAAACACCATATATTTT; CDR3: CASSHSTDSGNTIYF
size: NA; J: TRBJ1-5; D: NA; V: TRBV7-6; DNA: TGTGCCAGCAGCTTAGAGGGAGGGCGGGTCAATCAGCCCCAGCATTTT; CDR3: CASSLEGGRVNQPQHF
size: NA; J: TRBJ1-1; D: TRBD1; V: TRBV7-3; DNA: TGTGCCAGCAGCTTGACAGGGGGAAGGAGGACTGAAGCTTTCTTT; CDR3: CASSLTGGRRTEAFF
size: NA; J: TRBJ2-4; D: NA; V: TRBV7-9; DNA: TGTGCCAGCAGCCTCGACTTGACCCTAGCCAAAAACATTCAGTACTTC; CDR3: CASSLDLTLAKNIQYF
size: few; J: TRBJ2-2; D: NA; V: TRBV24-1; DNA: TGTGCCACCAGTGATTTTAAGCACCCCGGGACTGCGAACACCGGGGAGCTGTTTTTT; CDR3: CATSDFKHPGTANTGELFF
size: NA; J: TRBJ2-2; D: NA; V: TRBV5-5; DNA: TGTGCCAGCAGCTTCCCAAGCAGGGGCCGGACCGGGGAGCTGTTTTTT; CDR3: CASSFPSRGRTGELFF
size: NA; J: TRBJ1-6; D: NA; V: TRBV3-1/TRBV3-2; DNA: TGTGCCAGCAGCCCCTCAGGATCTTCCCTCCACTTT; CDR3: CASSPSGSSLHF
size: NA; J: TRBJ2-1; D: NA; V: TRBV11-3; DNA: TGTGCCAGCAGCTTAGCCCGAGGAACAGGGATATACAATGAGCAGTTCTTC; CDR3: CASSLARGTGIYNEQFF
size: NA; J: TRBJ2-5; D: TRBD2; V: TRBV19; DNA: TGTGCCAGTAGCGGGGCTAGCGGGAGGGGCTCGGGGACCCAGTACTTC; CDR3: CASSGASGRGSGTQYF
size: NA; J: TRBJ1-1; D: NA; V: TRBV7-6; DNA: TGTGCCAGCAGCTTAGTAATTGGCGGGGGGAGCGAAGCTTTCTTT; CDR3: CASSLVIGGGSEAFF
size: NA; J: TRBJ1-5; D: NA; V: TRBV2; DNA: TGTGCCAGCAGAAGGATCTTCCGGCGGGGCAATCAGCCCCAGCATTTT; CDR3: CASRRIFRRGNQPQHF
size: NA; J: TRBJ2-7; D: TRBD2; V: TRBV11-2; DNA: TGTGCCAGCAGATCCTTTACTAGCGGGAGTTACGAGCAGTACTTC; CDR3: CASRSFTSGSYEQYF
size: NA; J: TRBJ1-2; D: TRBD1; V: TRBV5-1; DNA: TGCGCCAGCAGCTATGACAGGGGGACATATGGCTACACCTTC; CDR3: CASSYDRGTYGYTF
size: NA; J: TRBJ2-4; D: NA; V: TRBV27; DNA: TGTGCCAGCAGTTTAGAGGCCCACCTAAGGCACATTCAGTACTTC; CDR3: CASSLEAHLRHIQYF
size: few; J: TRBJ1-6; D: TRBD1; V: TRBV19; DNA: TGTGCCAGTAGTATGAGGGGGCTGTCACCCCTCCACTTT; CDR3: CASSMRGLSPLHF
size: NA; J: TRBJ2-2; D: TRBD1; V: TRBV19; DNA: TGTGCCAGTAGTCCCCAGGGGACAGTTCGCGCGAACACCGGGGAGCTGTTTTTT; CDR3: CASSPQGTVRANTGELFF
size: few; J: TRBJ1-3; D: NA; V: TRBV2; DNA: TGTGCCAGCAGTGCGGTTGCCGGAAACACCATATATTTT; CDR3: CASSAVAGNTIYF
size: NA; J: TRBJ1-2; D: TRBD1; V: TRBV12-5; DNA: TGTGCTAGTGGACCGACAGGGGGCCCCAACTATGGCTACACCTTC; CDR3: CASGPTGGPNYGYTF
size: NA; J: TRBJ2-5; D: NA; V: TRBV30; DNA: TGTGCCTGGAGTGTACAGGAGACCCAGTACTTC; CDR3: CAWSVQETQYF
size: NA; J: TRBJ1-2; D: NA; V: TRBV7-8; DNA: TGTGCCAGCAGCCACGTATCAGGATTTGGCTACACCTTC; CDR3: CASSHVSGFGYTF
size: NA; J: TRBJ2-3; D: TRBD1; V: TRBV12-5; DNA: TGTGCTAGTGGTTTGCCCCGAGGGGGCGGTAGCACAGATACGCAGTATTTT; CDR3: CASGLPRGGGSTDTQYF
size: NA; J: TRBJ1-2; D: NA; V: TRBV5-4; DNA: TGTGCCAGCAGCTTGGGACAGGCGGTAGGCTATGGCTACACCTTC; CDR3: CASSLGQAVGYGYTF
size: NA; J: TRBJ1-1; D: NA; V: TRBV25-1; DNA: TGTGCCAGCAGTGAATGGGCAGGGGATACTGAAGCTTTCTTT; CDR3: CASSEWAGDTEAFF
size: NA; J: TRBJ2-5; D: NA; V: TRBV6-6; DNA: TGTGCCAGCAGTAGAGAGGAAGAGACCCAGTACTTC; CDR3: CASSREEETQYF
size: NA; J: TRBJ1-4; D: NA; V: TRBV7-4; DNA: TGTGCCAGCAGCTTACACGACTGGGCAACTAATGAAAAACTGTTTTTT; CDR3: CASSLHDWATNEKLFF
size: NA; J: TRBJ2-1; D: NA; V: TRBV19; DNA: TGTGCCAGTACCCCTGGCGGGGCCTCCTACAATGAGCAGTTCTTC; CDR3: CASTPGGASYNEQFF
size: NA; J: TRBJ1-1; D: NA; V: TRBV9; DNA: TGTGCCAGCAGGCGGGAGGGCGGCACTGAAGCTTTCTTT; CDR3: CASRREGGTEAFF
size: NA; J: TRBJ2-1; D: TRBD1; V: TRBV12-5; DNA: TGTGCTAGTGGTTTGGGGACAGGGGCACTAGGAGGTGAGCAGTTCTTC; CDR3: CASGLGTGALGGEQFF
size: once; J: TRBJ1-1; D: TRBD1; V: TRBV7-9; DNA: TGTGCCAGCAGCCAAGAGGGACAGACTAACACTGAAGCTTTCTTT; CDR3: CASSQEGQTNTEAFF